The 10 T cell receptor beta chains in this list originate from one sample, sequenced in a study of blood T cell repertoires in COVID-19. TCRdb's table, derived via immunoSEQ multiplex PCR, lists solely in-frame clones and lacks some. This table has around 400,000 clones, around 92% appearing once. Sequences were obtained from peripheral blood. The source of these receptors is a middle-aged man with acute or convalescent COVID-19.

The chain couples TRBV10-3 to TRBJ1-1; 7 bases are a match to TRBD1. Per germline, CDR1 ENHRY and CDR2 SYGVKD. The ends lost 0 bases at V and 11 bases at J; junction bases unmatched: 6. CDR3 size: 13 residues. The DNA of the CDR3 is TGTGCCATCAGTGAGTCTTACAGGGGTCGTGCTTTCTTT. Amino acid sequence: CAISESYRGRAFF.

The rearrangement links TRBV4-3 to TRBJ2-7; maybe TRBD1 (5 bases). CDR1 is LGHNA, CDR2 YSLEER, per germline. Trimming pared 0 bases from V and 5 bases from J, leaving 11 bases between. This CDR3 is 14 amino acids long. This CDR3 is CASSQEGADHEQYF. The CDR3 DNA is TGCGCCAGCAGCCAAGAAGGGGCCGACCACGAGCAGTACTTC.

This clone has a count of ten or more. This specimen includes other DNA sequences encoding the same CDR3. The V gene is TRBV5-1, the J gene TRBJ1-5; perhaps TRBD1 as D (5 bases). Germline lookup yields CDR1 SGHRS and CDR2 YFSETQ. The CDR3 consists of 13 residues. Trimming pared 4 bases from V and 3 bases from J, leaving 8 bases between. The CDR3: CASSLTVNQPQHF. For the CDR3, the DNA is TGCGCCAGCAGCCTGACAGTCAATCAGCCCCAGCATTTT.

V is TRBV5-6 and J is TRBJ2-5, with unresolved D. The V and J ends lost 4 bases and 0 bases respectively, with 10 bases between them. In germline, CDR1 is SGHDT, CDR2 YYEEEE. CDR3 length: 14 amino acids. The DNA for the CDR3 is TGTGCCAGCAGCACCCTAGATAACCAAGAGACCCAGTACTTC. It codes for CASSTLDNQETQYF.

This rearrangement joins TRBV29-1 to TRBJ1-2, with D maybe TRBD1 (6 bases). Germline V gene data show CDR1 as SQVTM and CDR2 as ANQGSEA. The CDR3 is 14 residues long. Trimming cost V 6 bases and J 4 bases, with 18 bases left between them. The CDR3: CSVEKGTFSYGYTF. The CDR3 DNA follows: TGCAGCGTCGAGAAAGGGACATTCAGCTATGGCTACACCTTC. Complete variable domain (other parts from reference TRBV29-1 and TRBJ1-2): SAVISQKPSRDICQRGTSLTIQCQVDSQVTMMFWYRQQPGQSLTLIATANQGSEATYESGFVIDKFPISRPNLTFSTLTVSNMSPEDSSIYLCSVEKGTFSYGYTFGSGTRLTVV.

The sample holds one count of this clone. This rearrangement joins TRBV28 to TRBJ1-4; D ambiguous. The V and J ends lost 7 bases and 2 bases respectively, with 11 bases between them. The length of the CDR3 is 14 residues. The germline CDR1 and CDR2 sequences are MDHEN and SYDVKM. Here the CDR3 reads CASTPTATNEKLFF. CDR3 DNA sequence: TGTGCCAGCACACCTACCGCTACTAATGAAAAACTGTTTTTT.

The chain is built from TRBV10-1 and TRBJ1-5; D unresolved. The V gene's germline CDR1 is WNHNN and CDR2 SYGVQD (reference sequence). V gave up 4 bases and J gave up 7 bases, with 8 bases separating them. CDR3 length equals 12 residues. The CDR3 region is CASSAGSQPQHF. In nucleotides, the CDR3 is TGCGCCAGCAGTGCCGGGTCACAGCCCCAGCATTTT.

This clone was counted a single time. V gene TRBV6-8 combines with J gene TRBJ1-5; D gene unclear. CDR1 MNHGY and CDR2 SAAAGT come from the germline V gene. Deletions cut 5 bases from V and 0 bases from J, with 8 bases between. There are 14 residues in the CDR3. The DNA of the CDR3 is TGTGCCAGCAGTCACCCCTATAGCAATCAGCCCCAGCATTTT. Its translation is CASSHPYSNQPQHF.

The rearrangement joins TRBV15 to TRBJ2-1; the match to TRBD2 covers 9 bases. In germline, CDR1 is LNHNV, CDR2 YYDKDF (reference sequence). The length of the CDR3 is 17 residues. Losses at the gene ends were 11 bases for V and 9 bases for J; bases not matched to a gene: 23. CDR3 DNA: TGTGCCGCCACGGCTAGCGGGACTGTTAGGATGGGTGGTGAGCAGTTCTTC. It is translated as CAATASGTVRMGGEQFF.

The V gene is TRBV5-4, the J gene TRBJ2-7; 9 nucleotides line up with TRBD1. Trimming took 3 bases from V and 3 from J; bases not matched to a gene: 4. This CDR3 has 14 residues. Germline loops: CDR1 SGHNT, CDR2 YYREEE (reference sequence). The CDR3 loop reads CASSSGQGIYEQYF. As DNA, the CDR3 is TGTGCCAGCAGCTCGGGACAGGGAATCTACGAGCAGTACTTC. Supplemented by reference TRBV5-4 and TRBJ2-7, the full variable domain reads ETGVTQSPTHLIKTRGQQVTLRCSSQSGHNTVSWYQQALGQGPQFIFQYYREEENGRGNFPPRFSGLQFPNYSSELNVNALELDDSALYLCASSSGQGIYEQYFGPGTRLTVT.